Included here is one T cell receptor beta chain sequence, with context. The sample is drawn from a study of cytomegalovirus exposure and HLA in healthy donors. This PCR relied on a set of 60 Vbeta primers and 13 Jbeta primers. Clones were sequenced by immunoSEQ multiplex PCR, and TCRdb holds only the in-frame ones, with some missing. This sample has 150,000 to 200,000 clones, with over 70% found just once. CDR3 length equals 15 residues. From germline, CDR1 is SGHAT and CDR2 FQNNGV. V lost 1 base and J lost 5; bases outside the gene matches: 5. This TCR was recovered from a woman younger than 45 in good health and CMV-seronegative. This chain connects TRBV11-2 to TRBJ2-5; TRBD1 aligns across 9 bases. Sequenced: PBMCs. CDR3 sequence: CASSLGGTGTETQYF. CDR3 coding DNA: TGTGCCAGCAGCTTAGGGGGGACAGGGACGGAGACCCAGTACTTC.